These T cell receptor beta chains were read from a single sample in a study of blood T cell repertoires in COVID-19. Sequencing used immunoSEQ multiplex PCR; TCRdb keeps in-frame clones, though not all of them. In the table there are 390,000 or so clones, 86% of which are singletons. The sample was peripheral blood. Receptors were obtained from a woman aged 25 to 39 with active or convalescent COVID-19. The CDR3 runs from the conserved cysteine through the conserved F or W. The D gene is left open where the match is weak. The size of a clone is reported for some rows only, either as once, few or many, or as a class for expanded clones.

>-|-|TRBJ2-4|TRBV6-5
TGTGCCAGCAGTAATGTGGGCAGGGCCGAAAACATTCAGTACTTC
CASSNVGRAENIQYF
>-|TRBD1|TRBJ1-5|TRBV3-1/TRBV3-2
TGTGCCAGCAGCCAAGGGACAGGGGGGGGCTGGGAGCCCCAGCATTTT
CASSQGTGGGWEPQHF
>-|-|TRBJ1-5|TRBV4-1
TGCGCCAGCAGCCAGTATCATGAGGAGCCCCAGCATTTT
CASSQYHEEPQHF
>-|-|TRBJ2-3|TRBV5-1
TGCGCCAGCCGTGCACGGGGAGGCACAGATACGCAGTATTTT
CASRARGGTDTQYF
>-|-|TRBJ2-1|TRBV5-1
TGCGCCAGCAGTATACTGGGCCCGGACAATGAGCAGTTCTTC
CASSILGPDNEQFF
>-|-|TRBJ2-5|TRBV11-2
TGTGCCAGCAGCTTACCAGGGCAAGAGACCCAGTACTTC
CASSLPGQETQYF
>-|-|TRBJ1-5|TRBV2
TGTGCCAGCAGTGAACAGGGGAGACCCCAGCATTTT
CASSEQGRPQHF
>-|-|TRBJ2-7|TRBV4-1
TGCGCCAGCAGCCCCCGAGGGGGAGTCTACGAGCAGTACTTC
CASSPRGGVYEQYF
>-|-|TRBJ2-4|TRBV15
TGTGCCACCAGCACAGAAAGACTCGGAGCCGGGGCCAAAAACATTCAGTACTTC
CATSTERLGAGAKNIQYF
>-|TRBD2|TRBJ2-7|TRBV19
TGTGCCAGTAGTGGGGAACCGGGACTAGCGGGAGGCGTGCAGTACTTC
CASSGEPGLAGGVQYF
>-|TRBD2|TRBJ2-4|TRBV3-1/TRBV3-2
TGTGCCAGCACCCCGGGACTAGCGGGGGGGCGAATGGCAACCAAAAACATTCAGTACTTC
CASTPGLAGGRMATKNIQYF
>-|-|TRBJ1-3|TRBV7-6
TGTGCCAGCAGCTTAGTTGCAGGGCCTGGAAACACCATATATTTT
CASSLVAGPGNTIYF
>-|-|TRBJ1-4|TRBV7-2
TGTGCCAGCAGCTTATACGGGGATGAAAAACTGTTTTTT
CASSLYGDEKLFF
>-|-|TRBJ1-2|TRBV19
TGTGCCAGTAGTATAACAGGGAAGGGCTACACCTTC
CASSITGKGYTF
>-|TRBD1|TRBJ1-4|TRBV4-2
TGTGCCAGCAGCAAGGGGACAGACGATAATGAAAAACTGTTTTTT
CASSKGTDDNEKLFF
>once|TRBD1|TRBJ1-4|TRBV5-4
TGTGCCAGCAGCTTATCAGACAGGGATAATGAAAAACTGTTTTTT
CASSLSDRDNEKLFF
>-|TRBD2|TRBJ2-1|TRBV7-9
TGTGCCAGCAGCGCCCTGACTAGCGGGAACACCTACAATGAGCAGTTCTTC
CASSALTSGNTYNEQFF
>-|TRBD1|TRBJ1-5|TRBV30
TGTGCCTGGAGTCCTGGACAGGGCAATCAGCCCCAGCATTTT
CAWSPGQGNQPQHF
>-|-|TRBJ2-3|TRBV19
TGTGCCAGTAGTACCTGGAGGGGGGGCGCAGATACGCAGTATTTT
CASSTWRGGADTQYF
>-|-|TRBJ2-3|TRBV5-1
TGCGCCAGCAGCTCAGGGTCAACTAGCACAGATACGCAGTATTTT
CASSSGSTSTDTQYF
>-|-|TRBJ1-6|TRBV6-6
TGTGCCAGCAGTCAACTCTCGGGGGAAAGTAGCTCCTATAATTCACCCCTCCACTTT
CASSQLSGESSSYNSPLHF
>-|-|TRBJ1-2|TRBV2
TGTGCCAGCGCGGTCGGGGCAGGGGAAGGCTACACCTTC
CASAVGAGEGYTF
>-|TRBD1|TRBJ1-1|TRBV7-9
TGTGCCAGCAGCTTAGAGGCAGGGGGGATGAACACTGAAGCTTTCTTT
CASSLEAGGMNTEAFF
>-|-|TRBJ2-7|TRBV20-1
TGCAGTGCTAGTTGGCCGGGAGTGCCCTCCGAGCAGTACTTC
CSASWPGVPSEQYF
>once|-|TRBJ2-5|TRBV4-1
TGCGCCAGCAGCCAAGGGACACAAGAGACCCAGTACTTC
CASSQGTQETQYF
>-|-|TRBJ1-5|TRBV10-2
TGCGCCAGCAGCTCGGGGGGGCTGGGGCCCCAGCATTTT
CASSSGGLGPQHF
>few|TRBD1|TRBJ1-1|TRBV18
TGTGCCAGCTCACCCCCGGGACAGGGAACCGGGGGCACTGAAGCTTTCTTT
CASSPPGQGTGGTEAFF
>-|-|TRBJ2-1|TRBV28
TGTGCCAGCAGTTCCGGGAGCTCCTACAATGAGCAGTTCTTC
CASSSGSSYNEQFF
>few|-|TRBJ2-1|TRBV5-4
TGTGCCAGCAGCCCGGGCACTAGCAAAGATTCTTTCATTGATGAGCAGTTCTTC
CASSPGTSKDSFIDEQFF
>few|TRBD1|TRBJ2-1|TRBV30
TGTGCCTGGAACAGGGGGCGATCCTCGCAGCAGTTCTTC
CAWNRGRSSQQFF
>-|TRBD1|TRBJ1-5|TRBV15
TGTGCCACCAGCAGAGATCTTGGACAGTCAGGGGGTCAGCCCCAGCATTTT
CATSRDLGQSGGQPQHF
>once|-|TRBJ1-5|TRBV16
TGTGCCAGCAGCCAATCCTTTTCCGGGAATCAGCCCCAGCATTTT
CASSQSFSGNQPQHF